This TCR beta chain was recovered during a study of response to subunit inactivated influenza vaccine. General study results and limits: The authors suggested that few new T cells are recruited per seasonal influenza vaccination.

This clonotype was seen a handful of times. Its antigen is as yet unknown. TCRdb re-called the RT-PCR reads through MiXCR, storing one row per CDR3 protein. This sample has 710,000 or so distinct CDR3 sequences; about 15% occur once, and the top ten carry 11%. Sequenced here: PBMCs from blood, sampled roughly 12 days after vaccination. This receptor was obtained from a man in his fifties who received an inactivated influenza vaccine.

The CDR3 DNA follows: TGTGCCAGCAGCTTAGTTTTACAGTTCTACGAGCAGTACTTC. It codes for CASSLVLQFYEQYF. The rearrangement uses TRBV7-2 and TRBJ2-7; D not resolved. This CDR3 spans 14 amino acids. Germline CDR1 is SGHTA and CDR2 is FQGNSA. V dropped 1 base and J dropped 3 bases, with 10 bases sitting between them.